This TCR beta chain derives from a study of shared clonotypes between healthy human individuals (dated by TCRdb to the early 2020s). Concerning the study at large: The cohort included three men and two women between 18 and 49 years of age. For each donor, CD4 naive and CD4 memory were each given three plates, CD8 naive was given two plates, and CD8 memory was given one plate. The study deeply sequenced blood TCR repertoires of five healthy adults to estimate repertoire size and the extent of clonotype sharing between individuals. To increase sequencing depth and limit assay-specific biases, different laboratories used diverse techniques to prepare libraries and sequence TCR repertoires. Each donor's leukapheresis produced roughly between about 0.8 and 10 billion PBMCs.

What the work shows at the level of the full study, not this receptor alone: The genetic and exposure-history diversity represented was limited by the small number of donors. Naive subsets generally had larger estimated clonotype richness than memory subsets did. Pairwise subsampling led to the expectation that sequencing depth would affect the degree of clonotype sharing among donors. Incomplete sequencing was indicated by rarefaction of sorted-subset datasets, despite the large sequencing depth. Roughly 5% of naive CD4, 3% to 4% of naive CD8, 2.3% of memory CD4, and 0.4% of memory CD8 clonotypes were shared across several donors. Only blood was sampled, and tissue TCR repertoires likely differ from those in blood. Higher generation probabilities were observed for clonotypes shared by all four sorted-subset donors than for non-shared clonotypes.

CDR1 and CDR2 are drawn from the germline V gene (reference sequence): SGHKS, YYEKEE. The CDR3 measures 13 amino acids from cysteine to phenylalanine. The kept DNA is CDR3 alone, 39 bases in frame from the first base. V sheds 3 bases and J sheds 4 bases, leaving 8 bases between their ends. TCR CDR3 regions were amplified from genomic DNA by multiplex PCR using the deep immunoSEQ assay. For each cell subset, the extracted genomic DNA was distributed evenly across all wells of several immunoSEQ 96-well plates, and each plate served as one replicate. For sorted subsets, about 0.2 ug genomic DNA, equal to 30,000 or so T cell genomes, was loaded into each replicate PCR. Purified libraries were measured with a Qubit 3.0 fluorometer, size-checked on a Bioanalyzer 2100, and measured again with the KAPA Library Quantification kit. A separate single-read 150-cycle Illumina NextSeq 550 flow cell was used to sequence each immunoSEQ 96-well plate. The original pipeline was this. Because only junctional sequences without quality scores were contained in the immunoSEQ output, filtering matching that applied to full-length reads could not be performed. Sequences were annotated with PyIR, a Python wrapper for IgBLAST v1.9, using IMGT germline references to assign V/J genes and CDR3. Reads were filtered out if the reads had weak V/J assignments (E-value above 1e-6), no CDR3, stop codons, out-of-frame junctions, or ambiguous translated residues. V3J clonotypes were defined as sequences sharing an identical inferred V gene, J gene, and CDR3 amino acid sequence. To compute the percentage overlap between repertoires, the number of shared unique clonotypes was divided by the size of the smaller repertoire. RTK rarefaction, the Chao1 estimator, and Recon v2.1 estimates of unobserved clonotypes were used to assess repertoire richness. Generation probabilities for all TCRbeta clonotypes obtained by the gDNA method from a few donors were computed using OLGA. TCRdb re-hosts the immuneACCESS table, in-frame sequences only. Its copies lack some clones; in the studies checked, an unresolved V gene accounts for under half of them, and the cause for the rest is not known. The DNA gave D and trimming, while V, J and clone size come from that table. The sample table holds roughly 850,000 clones, of which about 96% were seen once. The top ten clonotypes cover about 0.21% of the sample.

As to this clone: The antigen this receptor binds is unknown. Base qualities are not at hand, and no much larger clone is one base apart.

CD8 naive samples were obtained by positive selection for CCR7 among CD45RO-negative cells, yielding a CD45RA+CCR7+ population from which TemRA cells were excluded. The donors were healthy, HIV-negative adults with no recently reported acute infections or vaccinations. All donors were Caucasian adults living in Nashville, Tennessee, USA. After blood collection by leukapheresis, PBMCs were isolated using Ficoll-Histopaque density gradient centrifugation and then cryopreserved in the vapor phase of liquid nitrogen. Purity and quantity of every magnetically sorted T cell population were checked by analytical flow cytometry. Each sorted fraction had its genomic DNA isolated and then quantified by UV absorbance on a Nanodrop 2000c.

This clonotype was sampled from a man aged 30 to 45 in good health. Sequencing was done on a sample of naive CD8+ T cells sorted from blood. The sample's cell subset or site label, decoded: CD45RA+CCR7+. This sequence uses TRBV5-5 and TRBJ1-5; the D gene identity is not certain. The bases read TGTGCCAGCAGCTCTGGGTGGAATCAGCCCCAGCATTTT. Protein translation: CASSSGWNQPQHF.